The present T cell receptor beta chain was sequenced within a study of beta chain features in type 1 diabetes. General study points: Patients' naive, central memory and regulatory TCRB repertoires appeared more alike than those of healthy donors.

To note about this clone: Its target is not known.

Sequencing targeted expressed TCRB transcripts, as all isolated RNA had been reverse transcribed. Assay: immunoSEQ multiplex PCR; the TCRdb copy retains only in-frame clones and omits some. Here the sample spans around 160,000 clones, 48% being singletons. Germline CDR1 and CDR2: SNHLY and FYNNEI. CDR3 length equals 12 residues. V lost 4 bases and J 5 bases, leaving 8 bases between the germline ends. The sample taken for sequencing was Tregs from blood. The V gene is TRBV2, the J gene TRBJ1-2, with D unresolved. This sequence originates from a man aged 18 to 29 in good health. CDR3 nucleotides: TGTGCCAGCAGTGTTCGGGTTTATGGCTACACCTTC. This sequence encodes CASSVRVYGYTF.